This T cell receptor beta chain was sequenced in a study of blood T cells in healthy people across ages. Germline CDR1 reads MNHNY; CDR2 reads SVGAGI (reference sequence). This CDR3 contains 10 residues. Trimming left V 6 bases short and J 5 bases short, with 4 bases between. Through a sample-barcoded 5' primer and a J-beta primer mix, a second PCR was run for roughly 7 to 12 cycles. TCRdb re-analysed the 5' RACE reads in MiXCR, keeping a single row per CDR3 protein. This table has 700,000 to 1,000,000 distinct CDR3 sequences, roughly 44% appearing once. This clonotype was seen only a few times. Its antigen is still unknown. General study findings and limits: It was not possible, with unsorted PBMCs, to conclusively compare naive and antigen-experienced cells.

The chain is built from TRBV6-6 and TRBJ1-1; D remains ambiguous. This receptor was taken from a man aged 60 to 75 in good health. Sample: blood. This CDR3 is CASRETEAFF. CDR3 DNA sequence: TGTGCCAGCAGAGAAACTGAAGCTTTCTTT.